The present TCR beta chain was sequenced within a study of identifying expanded T cells in peripheral blood. Study results and caveats: Clone count variance between roughly 2-week samples rose with total template count.

Healthy donors had no documented immune events, such as infections, while sampled. Produced via immunoSEQ multiplex PCR; TCRdb's table is partial and in-frame only. The sample shows 75,000 to 90,000 clones, roughly four fifths of them seen only once. Points on this clone: The antigen remains unidentified.

The CDR3 contains 15 residues. Trimming removed 5 bases from V and 6 bases from J, with 20 bases in between. From germline, CDR1 is SGHTA and CDR2 FQGNSA. This receptor was obtained from a person aged 18 to 75 in good health. The source material was blood. The genes are TRBV7-2 and TRBJ2-7; possibly TRBD1 for D (6 bases). Written as DNA, the CDR3 is TGTGCCAGCAGCCTTACTCCAGGGGATTTCCGCGAGCAGTACTTC. It yields the protein CASSLTPGDFREQYF.